These T cell receptor beta chains were read from a single sample in a study of blood T cells in healthy people across ages. TCRdb passed the 5' RACE reads through MiXCR, listing each CDR3 protein once. Of fewer than 900,000 distinct CDR3 sequences in the sample, around 40% are singletons; the top ten hold 20% to 25%. Source material: blood. The receptors stem from a woman in her fifties or sixties in good health. Both conserved end residues are part of each CDR3. A D gene is named only where the DNA matches it firmly. Where a row states a size, it is once, few, many or the class of an expanded clone; other rows omit it.

size | J | D | V | CDR3 | DNA
- | TRBJ2-3 | TRBD1 | TRBV5-6 | CASSPLTGSTDTQYF | TGTGCCAGCAGCCCATTGACAGGGTCCACAGATACGCAGTATTTT
- | TRBJ2-5 | - | TRBV7-8 | CASSLGWGNREEQYF | TGTGCCAGCAGCTTAGGTTGGGGAAACAGGGAGGAGCAGTACTTC
- | TRBJ1-2 | - | TRBV12-3/TRBV12-4 | CASSSLRTGEGDGYTF | TGTGCCAGCAGTTCTCTCCGCACAGGCGAGGGGGATGGCTACACCTTC
few | TRBJ1-2 | - | TRBV10-3 | CAISDSGVMGYTF | TGTGCCATCAGTGACTCAGGGGTGATGGGCTACACCTTC
many | TRBJ2-6 | TRBD1 | TRBV7-9 | CASSSNPDRGFGANVLTF | TGTGCCAGCAGCTCGAACCCGGACAGGGGCTTTGGGGCCAACGTCCTGACTTTC
- | TRBJ2-7 | - | TRBV7-3 | CASSLMAGADLGEQYF | TGTGCCAGCAGCTTAATGGCGGGGGCTGACCTAGGCGAGCAGTACTTC
many | TRBJ1-5 | - | TRBV13 | CASSVGAVGRGEPQHF | TGTGCCAGCAGCGTGGGGGCTGTGGGGCGGGGTGAGCCCCAGCATTTT
few | TRBJ2-1 | TRBD2 | TRBV13 | CASRGTSWRNEQFF | TGTGCCAGCCGGGGGACTAGCTGGCGGAATGAGCAGTTCTTC
many | TRBJ2-3 | - | TRBV7-2 | CASSRGSSTDTQYF | TGTGCCAGCAGCCGCGGGTCCTCCACAGATACGCAGTATTTT
- | TRBJ2-1 | - | TRBV28 | CASGSGPKQFF | TGTGCCAGCGGGTCCGGCCCCAAACAGTTCTTC
- | TRBJ1-1 | - | TRBV20-1 | CSARRGGLNTEAFF | TGCAGTGCTAGACGCGGGGGTCTGAACACTGAAGCTTTCTTT
- | TRBJ1-2 | - | TRBV7-2 | CASSLARDSGYTF | TGTGCCAGCAGCTTAGCGCGGGATTCGGGCTACACCTTC
few | TRBJ2-7 | TRBD2 | TRBV29-1 | CSVDLSGTYEQYF | TGCAGCGTTGACTTGAGCGGGACCTACGAGCAGTACTTC
- | TRBJ2-7 | TRBD1 | TRBV7-3 | CASSSQPGQAHEQYF | TGTGCCAGCAGCTCTCAACCGGGACAGGCTCACGAGCAGTACTTC
few | TRBJ2-7 | - | TRBV10-1 | CASSDHQWKQYF | TGCGCCAGCAGTGATCACCAGTGGAAGCAGTACTTC
few | TRBJ2-5 | TRBD1 | TRBV12-3/TRBV12-4 | CASSFWGTGGFQETQYF | TGTGCCAGCAGTTTTTGGGGGACAGGGGGATTCCAAGAGACCCAGTACTTC
- | TRBJ2-7 | TRBD1 | TRBV2 | CASSVAGQDYEQYF | TGTGCCAGCAGTGTTGCGGGACAGGACTACGAGCAGTACTTC
- | TRBJ1-2 | - | TRBV15 | CATSRDRSYGYTF | TGTGCCACCAGCAGAGACAGGTCCTATGGCTACACCTTC
- | TRBJ2-7 | - | TRBV6-5 | CASSLGGGGYNEQYF | TGTGCCAGCAGTTTAGGAGGGGGTGGCTACAATGAGCAGTACTTC
- | TRBJ2-3 | TRBD2 | TRBV20-1 | CSATTSGRMADTQYF | TGCAGTGCCACCACTAGCGGGAGAATGGCAGATACGCAGTATTTT
- | TRBJ2-5 | - | TRBV2 | CASSEAQTTNNEQYF | TGTGCCAGCAGTGAAGCCCAGACCACCAACAATGAGCAGTACTTC
few | TRBJ2-7 | TRBD1 | TRBV12-3/TRBV12-4 | CASSIQGDYEQYF | TGTGCCAGCAGTATACAGGGGGACTACGAGCAGTACTTC
few | TRBJ2-5 | - | TRBV7-9 | CASTRGWLNEQYF | TGTGCCAGCACCCGCGGGTGGTTGAATGAGCAGTACTTC
few | TRBJ1-5 | - | TRBV5-1 | CASSLTENQPQHF | TGCGCCAGCAGCTTGACGGAGAATCAGCCCCAGCATTTT
few | TRBJ2-7 | TRBD1 | TRBV3-1 | CASSARDRSYNEQYF | TGTGCCAGCAGCGCCCGGGACAGGTCCTACAATGAGCAGTACTTC
once | TRBJ1-1 | TRBD1 | TRBV29-1 | CSVVGVGQGSTEAFF | TGCAGCGTTGTAGGTGTGGGACAGGGGAGCACTGAAGCTTTCTTT
once | TRBJ2-2 | - | TRBV2 | CASKGGSGYTGELFF | TGTGCCAGCAAGGGAGGCTCAGGATACACCGGGGAGCTGTTTTTT
- | TRBJ1-1 | - | TRBV7-9 | CASSVNPGTEAFF | TGTGCCAGCAGCGTAAACCCGGGAACTGAAGCTTTCTTT
- | TRBJ1-2 | TRBD1 | TRBV4-3 | CASSQDAAGGVGYTF | TGCGCCAGCAGCCAAGATGCGGCAGGGGGCGTTGGCTACACCTTC
few | TRBJ2-1 | TRBD1 | TRBV5-1 | CASSLVGQGYEQFF | TGCGCCAGCAGCTTGGTTGGACAGGGATATGAGCAGTTCTTC
- | TRBJ2-7 | - | TRBV13 | CASSLQPRRDGAYEQYF | TGTGCCAGCAGCTTACAACCGCGGCGGGACGGTGCCTACGAGCAGTACTTC
- | TRBJ2-3 | TRBD2 | TRBV9 | CASSVVNSGRAGADTQYF | TGTGCCAGCAGCGTAGTAAATAGCGGGAGGGCCGGGGCAGATACGCAGTATTTT
- | TRBJ2-1 | TRBD2 | TRBV28 | CASSPGLAGRFF | TGTGCCAGCAGTCCCGGACTAGCGGGAAGGTTCTTC
- | TRBJ2-3 | TRBD2 | TRBV9 | CASSARLAGGLITDTQYF | TGTGCCAGCAGCGCAAGACTAGCGGGGGGTCTTATAACAGATACGCAGTATTTT
- | TRBJ1-6 | - | TRBV28 | CASSPWGLSYKSPLHF | TGTGCCAGCAGTCCATGGGGACTCTCCTATAAGTCACCCCTCCACTTT
- | TRBJ1-2 | - | TRBV5-6 | CASSLGGQQNYGYTF | TGTGCCAGCAGCTTAGGCGGTCAGCAAAACTATGGCTACACCTTC
- | TRBJ1-2 | - | TRBV2 | CASTTYTIPVWGYTF | TGTGCCAGCACAACGTACACGATCCCCGTCTGGGGCTACACCTTC
few | TRBJ2-3 | TRBD2 | TRBV29-1 | CSVQGGASGGAGTDTQYF | TGCAGCGTTCAAGGGGGGGCTAGCGGGGGGGCCGGCACAGATACGCAGTATTTT
- | TRBJ2-5 | - | TRBV9 | CAGSLRPGYQETQYF | TGTGCCGGCAGCCTTCGTCCGGGGTATCAAGAGACCCAGTACTTC
few | TRBJ2-3 | - | TRBV11-3 | CASSLVGGLSTDTQYF | TGTGCCAGCAGCTTAGTAGGCGGCCTTAGCACAGATACGCAGTATTTT
- | TRBJ2-3 | TRBD2 | TRBV5-6 | CASSALGGDTDTQYF | TGTGCCAGCAGCGCCTTGGGAGGGGACACAGATACGCAGTATTTT
few | TRBJ2-5 | - | TRBV5-1 | CASSKLSGPQETQYF | TGCGCCAGCAGCAAACTTAGCGGACCCCAAGAGACCCAGTACTTC
- | TRBJ2-3 | - | TRBV10-2 | CASTPTTDTQYF | TGCGCCAGCACACCGACAACAGATACGCAGTATTTT
many | TRBJ2-5 | TRBD2 | TRBV5-1 | CASMGGVLEETQYF | TGCGCCAGCATGGGGGGGGTCTTAGAAGAGACCCAGTACTTC
- | TRBJ2-3 | TRBD1 | TRBV6-6 | CASSYYTGTVSDTQYF | TGTGCCAGCAGTTACTATACCGGGACAGTCTCAGATACGCAGTATTTT
- | TRBJ2-7 | - | TRBV20-1 | CSAAGRNSYEQYF | TGCAGTGCGGCGGGACGGAACTCCTACGAGCAGTACTTC